The 29 T cell receptor beta chains presented below share a single source sample, sequenced in a study of blood T cell repertoires in COVID-19. This table comes from immunoSEQ multiplex PCR, and its TCRdb copy is limited to in-frame clones, with some not included. The sample has more than 85,000 clones; 65% to 90% are singletons. The sample comprised peripheral blood. The receptors were sampled from a woman aged 60 to 75 with acute or convalescent COVID-19.

The genes are TRBV12-3 or TRBV12-4 and TRBJ1-1, with TRBD1 as a possible D gene (5 bases). V lost 3 bases and J 2 bases, leaving 7 bases between the germline ends. CDR3 length: 13 amino acids. The CDR3 protein is CASSFDSNTEAFF. The CDR3, as DNA: TGTGCCAGCAGTTTTGACAGCAACACTGAAGCTTTCTTT.

V usage is TRBV9 and J usage is TRBJ1-2; D possibly corresponds to TRBD1 (6 bases). The CDR3 has 14 residues. Between the trimmed V and J ends, which lost 4 bases and 3 bases, there was a span of 13 bases. CDR1 is SGDLS, CDR2 YYNGEE, per germline. CDR3: CASSTNPGDYGYTF. The CDR3 DNA reads as TGTGCCAGCAGCACTAACCCAGGGGACTATGGCTACACCTTC.

The V call is TRBV30, the J call TRBJ1-5, with D tentatively TRBD1 (6 bases). This CDR3 comprises 13 residues. Germline CDR1 reads GTSNPN; CDR2 reads SVGIG (reference sequence). The V gene lost 0 bases and the J gene lost 5 bases, with 8 bases spanning the gap. CDR3 sequence: CAWSVQGDQPQHF. The CDR3 DNA reads as TGTGCCTGGAGTGTACAGGGCGATCAGCCCCAGCATTTT.

This clone occurred a few times. The chain links TRBV11-2 to TRBJ2-5; TRBD2 agrees at 12 bases. The CDR3 is made up of 15 amino acids. The germline V gene has CDR1 SGHAT and CDR2 FQNNGV. V lost 6 bases, J lost 5 bases, and 7 bases stayed unmatched. CDR3 bases: TGTGCCAGCAGACGTCCCGGGACTAGCGGGGAGACCCAGTACTTC. It is translated as CASRRPGTSGETQYF.

The count of this clone is one. The chain joins TRBV6-5 to TRBJ2-7; 10 bases are shared with TRBD1. Germline V gene data show CDR1 as MNHEY and CDR2 as SVGAGI. CDR3 length: 15 residues. V gave up 0 bases and J gave up 1 base; unmatched junction bases: 0. CDR3 loop: CASSYSGQGSYEQYF. The CDR3 coding sequence is TGTGCCAGCAGTTACTCGGGACAGGGGTCCTACGAGCAGTACTTC.

This clone was found once. The chain joins TRBV7-2 to TRBJ2-5, with D uncertain. Trimming shortened V by 1 base and J by 4 bases, and 7 bases separated the two germline ends. Germline values: CDR1 SGHTA, CDR2 FQGNSA. CDR3 length: 13 residues. The CDR3 protein is CASSLGGGETQYF. CDR3 DNA: TGTGCCAGCAGCTTAGGAGGCGGAGAGACCCAGTACTTC.

This clone was detected only a few times. The chain recombines TRBV7-9 with TRBJ2-5; a possible D gene is TRBD2 (6 bases). From germline, CDR1 is SEHNR and CDR2 FQNEAQ (reference sequence). The V gene lost 5 bases and the J gene lost 1 base, with 17 bases spanning the gap. The CDR3 covers 16 residues. As DNA, the CDR3 is TGTGCCAGCAGCCATCCCGGGGGACGGGTCCAAGAGACCCAGTACTTC. Translated: CASSHPGGRVQETQYF.

V is TRBV6-1 and J is TRBJ1-2, with D unresolved. V gave up 5 bases and J gave up 4 bases, with 17 bases separating them. This CDR3 has 15 residues. The germline V gene has CDR1 MNHNS and CDR2 SASEGT. Here the CDR3 DNA reads TGTGCCAGCAGTTCACCTTACAGCCTCCTCTATGGCTACACCTTC. It translates to CASSSPYSLLYGYTF.

The rearrangement links TRBV19 to TRBJ1-1, with unresolved D. The CDR3 contains 14 residues. Trimming stripped 2 bases from V and 3 bases from J, with 10 bases between. Germline CDR1 reads LNHDA; CDR2 reads SQIVND (reference sequence). The CDR3 DNA reads TGTGCCAGTAGTATAAGGGCCGGGGACACTGAAGCTTTCTTT. It codes for CASSIRAGDTEAFF.

The genes are TRBV21-1 and TRBJ2-7; the table's D call TRBD1 went unverified against the DNA. TRBV21-1 is reported as a pseudogene. The CDR3 loop spans 16 amino acids. CDR3 residues: CASSKHRDPLSYEQYF. The CDR3 region has the DNA TGTGCCAGCAGCAAACACAGGGACCCTCTCTCCTACGAGCAGTACTTC.

The rearrangement links TRBV7-2 to TRBJ1-2, with D unresolved. V lost 3 bases, J lost 6 bases, and 8 bases lay in between. Germline CDR1 is SGHTA and CDR2 is FQGNSA. The CDR3 runs to 12 residues. In nucleotides, the CDR3 is TGTGCCAGCAGCTTCTTGGGCCATGGCTACACCTTC. It specifies CASSFLGHGYTF. The full variable domain, rest sourced from reference TRBV7-2 and TRBJ1-2, is GAGVSQSPSNKVTEKGKDVELRCDPISGHTALYWYRQSLGQGLEFLIYFQGNSAPDKSGLPSDRFSAERTGGSVSTLTIQRTQQEDSAVYLCASSFLGHGYTFGSGTRLTVV.

The chain carries TRBV7-2 and TRBJ2-5, with 10 bases that match TRBD2. Germline-derived CDR1 and CDR2 are SGHTA and FQGNSA. The CDR3 totals 16 residues. Trimming cost V 1 base and J 5 bases; bases outside gene matches: 7. Here the CDR3 DNA reads TGTGCCAGCAGCTTAGATACTAGCGGGGACGGCGAGACCCAGTACTTC. This gives the protein CASSLDTSGDGETQYF.

The chain combines TRBV27 with TRBJ2-3, with TRBD1 as a possible D gene (5 bases). Germline-derived CDR1 and CDR2 are MNHEY and SMNVEV (reference sequence). CDR3 size: 16 residues. With 1 base removed from V and 0 bases from J, the gap between germline ends came to 11 bases. The chain's CDR3 is CASSLFPQGSTDTQYF. Written as DNA, the CDR3 is TGTGCCAGCAGTTTATTCCCGCAGGGTAGCACAGATACGCAGTATTTT.

This clone appeared once. The chain links TRBV5-1 to TRBJ1-1; 9 bases line up with TRBD1. This CDR3 is built from 17 residues. Germline lookup yields CDR1 SGHRS and CDR2 YFSETQ. V lost 6 bases, J lost 8 bases, and 20 bases stayed unmatched. The CDR3 reads CASTAYPGRDREGEAFF. The CDR3, as DNA: TGCGCCAGCACCGCTTATCCCGGTCGGGACAGGGAAGGGGAAGCTTTCTTT.

The gene calls are TRBV23-1 and TRBJ1-5; a weak D match, TRBD1 (5 bases). TRBV23-1 is designated an ORF whose function remains uncertain. The CDR3 sequence is 15 residues long. The V and J ends lost 8 bases and 0 bases respectively, with 14 bases between them. The CDR3 loop reads CASRRGEDSNQPQHF. The CDR3 DNA reads TGCGCCAGCCGCCGGGGGGAGGATAGCAATCAGCCCCAGCATTTT.

V is TRBV9 and J is TRBJ2-5; a possible D gene is TRBD2 (5 bases). Germline V gene sequence: CDR1 SGDLS, CDR2 YYNGEE. CDR3 size: 15 residues. V was trimmed by 0 bases and J by 5 bases, leaving 14 bases between them. CDR3: CASSVGVARVETQYF. The DNA of the CDR3 is TGTGCCAGCAGCGTAGGTGTAGCGAGGGTGGAGACCCAGTACTTC.

The chain uses TRBV9 and TRBJ1-4; D not certain. The CDR3 has 15 residues. CDR1 and CDR2 from the germline V gene are SGDLS and YYNGEE. The V gene lost 0 bases and the J gene lost 4 bases, with 10 bases spanning the gap. The CDR3 loop is CASSVGGGVNEKLFF. CDR3 nucleotide sequence: TGTGCCAGCAGCGTAGGTGGCGGGGTTAATGAAAAACTGTTTTTT.

The genes are TRBV4-2 and TRBJ1-4; D is unresolved. The CDR3 loop spans 14 amino acids. Germline V gene data show CDR1 as LGHNA and CDR2 as YNFKEQ. Trimming shortened V by 1 base and J by 14 bases, and 17 bases separated the two germline ends. The chain's CDR3 is CASSQARGILRLFF. The DNA of the CDR3 is TGTGCCAGCAGCCAAGCTAGAGGCATCCTGAGGCTGTTTTTT.

This rearrangement joins TRBV14 to TRBJ1-2, with D possibly TRBD1 on 6 matching bases. Germline V gives CDR1 SGHDN, CDR2 FVKESK. The CDR3 sequence is 15 residues long. V was trimmed by 1 base and J by 1 base, leaving 10 bases between them. The CDR3 coding sequence is TGTGCCAGCAGCCAAGCGGGACAACTTAACTATGGCTACACCTTC. This translates into CASSQAGQLNYGYTF.

The chain combines TRBV28 with TRBJ1-1; 7 bases are shared with TRBD1. V lost 0 bases, J lost 7 bases, and 11 bases stayed unmatched. The germline V gene encodes CDR1 MDHEN and CDR2 SYDVKM. There are 16 residues in the CDR3. The CDR3 loop is CASSLWLQAQGSEAFF. DNA of the CDR3: TGTGCCAGCAGTTTATGGCTACAGGCACAGGGGAGTGAAGCTTTCTTT.

J is TRBJ1-3 and V is TRBV30; D ambiguous. The germline V gene encodes CDR1 GTSNPN and CDR2 SVGIG (reference sequence). The CDR3 is 15 amino acids. The germline V and J ends were trimmed by 5 bases and 0 bases, with 14 bases remaining between them. The CDR3 region is CAWRPGPSSGNTIYF. The CDR3 coding sequence is TGTGCCTGGCGTCCTGGGCCGAGCTCTGGAAACACCATATATTTT.

The genes are TRBV15 and TRBJ1-1; 9 nucleotides align to TRBD1. From germline, CDR1 is LNHNV and CDR2 YYDKDF (reference sequence). CDR3 length equals 13 residues. With 9 bases clipped from V and 6 bases from J, the junction kept 8 bases outside the gene matches. CDR3 sequence reads: CATTTGGNAEAFF. CDR3 coding DNA: TGTGCCACAACCACAGGGGGCAACGCTGAAGCTTTCTTT.

The chain is built from TRBV29-1 and TRBJ2-3, with no clear D. The CDR3 spans 16 residues. Trimming removed 1 base at V and 4 bases at J, with 18 bases between. Germline CDR1 is SQVTM and CDR2 is ANQGSEA. CDR3 residues: CSVEGGSSRLPDTQYF. The CDR3 bases are TGCAGCGTTGAAGGAGGCTCCTCTCGACTTCCAGATACGCAGTATTTT.

This chain joins TRBV7-3 and TRBJ2-2, with TRBD2 as a possible D gene (5 bases). The V and J ends lost 1 base and 3 bases respectively, with 12 bases between them. The length of the CDR3 is 16 residues. The germline CDR1 and CDR2 sequences are SGHTA and FQGTGA. This CDR3 reads CASSLMSLVDTGELFF. CDR3 DNA sequence: TGTGCCAGCAGCTTAATGTCACTAGTTGACACCGGGGAGCTGTTTTTT.

The V and J genes are TRBV19 and TRBJ2-3, with TRBD2 matching 7 bases. CDR1 is LNHDA, CDR2 SQIVND, per germline (reference sequence). The CDR3 length is 16 residues. V was pared by 4 bases and J by 2 bases, with 9 bases of the junction left unmatched. CDR3 nucleotide sequence: TGTGCCAGTAGTAAGATCGGGGGGTCCTCCACAGATACGCAGTATTTT. Amino acid sequence: CASSKIGGSSTDTQYF.

The chain links TRBV12-3 or TRBV12-4 to TRBJ2-3; TRBD2 might be the D (6 bases). The CDR3 has 12 residues. Trimming pared 7 bases from V and 9 bases from J, leaving 14 bases between. The CDR3 loop is CASNPRLGTQYF. The DNA of the CDR3 is TGTGCCAGCAATCCTCGACTAGGGACGCAGTATTTT.

This chain uses TRBV9 with TRBJ1-1; 9 bases agree with TRBD1. The germline gives CDR1 SGDLS, CDR2 YYNGEE. J lost 2 bases, V lost 1 base, and 3 bases had no gene match. The CDR3 contains 15 residues. The DNA for the CDR3 is TGTGCCAGCAGCGTACAGGGACAGGGTAACACTGAAGCTTTCTTT. It encodes CASSVQGQGNTEAFF.

The chain uses TRBV7-9 and TRBJ1-4; 9 bases are a match to TRBD1. The trim removed 4 bases at V and 8 bases at J, leaving 14 bases unmatched. The germline V gene encodes CDR1 SEHNR and CDR2 FQNEAQ (reference sequence). The CDR3 has 17 amino acids. DNA for the CDR3: TGTGCCAGCAGCTCCGGGACAGGGAACGGGTGGTGGGAAAAACTGTTTTTT. Protein sequence: CASSSGTGNGWWEKLFF.

This rearrangement joins TRBV20-1 to TRBJ1-2, with TRBD1 as a possible D gene (5 bases). V was pared by 4 bases and J by 6 bases, with 9 bases between. Germline CDR1 DFQATT, CDR2 SNEGSKA (reference sequence). The CDR3 covers 11 residues. CDR3 in amino acids: CSATRAHGYTF. In nucleotides, the CDR3 is TGCAGTGCTACCAGGGCCCATGGCTACACCTTC.